These 23 T cell receptor beta chains came from one sample sequenced in a study of tumor-infiltrating lymphocytes in primary liver carcinoma. Out of unsorted whole blood came the blood RNA, and germline DNA was extracted as well. Production of TCR beta cDNA used about 500 ng total RNA together with a constant-region primer. Library construction for TCR beta comprised three nested multiplex PCR rounds performed with slightly modified ARM-PCR. In the first two PCR rounds, TRBV1-TRBV30 forward primers were paired with a C-beta reverse primer, and each round lasted around 10 cycles. Using its own MiXCR run on the multiplex PCR reads, TCRdb lists one record per CDR3 protein. The sample has approximately 320,000 distinct CDR3 sequences; roughly 60% are singletons. The sample consisted of peripheral blood. The receptor source for this set is a woman younger than 45 with primary liver carcinoma and hepatitis B virus infection.

This clonotype was counted ten times or more. This sequence joins TRBV6-6 and TRBJ2-2, with D possibly matching TRBD1 (6 bases). Trimming removed 4 bases from V and 5 bases from J, with 11 bases in between. The CDR3 consists of 14 residues. From germline, CDR1 is MNHNY and CDR2 SVGAGI (reference sequence). The CDR3 region is CASSLQGGTGELFF. The CDR3 region has the DNA TGTGCCAGCAGTTTACAGGGCGGGACCGGGGAGCTGTTTTTT.

With regard to this clonotype: A read error is possible here, since a much larger clone lies one base away. The chain uses TRBV6-2 or TRBV6-3 and TRBJ1-2, with 8 bases aligning to TRBD1. CDR3 length: 15 residues. The germline V gene encodes CDR1 MNHEY and CDR2 SVGEGT. CDR3 coding DNA: TGTGTCAGCAGTTACCGGGACAGGCCCTTCTATGGCTACACCTTC. Protein: CVSSYRDRPFYGYTF.

With respect to this clonotype: A read error is possible here, since a much larger clone lies one base away. CDR3 bases: TGTGCCAGCAGTCACGGTTTTGGGGCCAACGTCCTGACTTTC. It translates to CASSHGFGANVLTF. The V and J genes are TRBV6-2 or TRBV6-3 and TRBJ2-6; D call uncertain. This CDR3 has 14 residues. Germline V lookup: CDR1 MNHEY, CDR2 SVGEGT. V lost 5 bases, J lost 3 bases, and 8 bases lay in between.

The chain carries TRBV7-8 and TRBJ2-7; TRBD2 agrees at 11 bases. Trimming removed 2 bases from V and 4 bases from J; junction bases left unmatched: 7. Germline V gives CDR1 SGHVS, CDR2 FQNEAQ. This CDR3 spans 16 amino acids. The CDR3 reads CASSLSSGRLAYEQYF. The DNA for the CDR3 is TGTGCCAGCAGCTTATCTAGCGGGAGGCTTGCATACGAGCAGTACTTC.

Details on this clonotype: Since a much larger clone is just one base distant, this may be a read error. The chain is built from TRBV6-5 and TRBJ1-3; D may be TRBD1 (5 bases). Trimming left V 7 bases short and J 0 bases short, with 10 bases between. Germline V gene lookup returns CDR1 MNHEY and CDR2 SVGAGI. This CDR3 region has 14 residues. In DNA form, the CDR3 reads TGTGCCAGCAATTGGGGGGACTCTGGAAACACCATATATTTT. It is translated as CASNWGDSGNTIYF.

The chain is built from TRBV12-3 or TRBV12-4 and TRBJ2-3; D is ambiguous. Trimming cost V 3 bases and J 0 bases, with 7 bases left between them. This CDR3 comprises 14 residues. The CDR3 DNA sequence: TGTGCCAGCAGTTTGAGGAGAAGCACAGATACGCAGTATTTT. Amino acid sequence: CASSLRRSTDTQYF.

To note about this clonotype: This CDR3 fails to terminate in the conserved phenylalanine or tryptophan, so it likely reflects a read error. The chain joins TRBV6-1 to TRBJ1-5; D gene uncertain. This CDR3 has 15 residues. V gave up 6 bases and J gave up 0 bases, with 12 bases separating them. Germline V lookup: CDR1 MNHNS, CDR2 SASEGT. The CDR3 nucleotides read TGTGCCAGCAGGGCGAACATCGATAGCAATCAGCCCCAGCATCTT. Translation: CASRANIDSNQPQHL.

This chain links TRBV4-3 with TRBJ2-2; 9 positions match TRBD1. The CDR3 sequence is 16 residues long. Germline CDR1 reads LGHNA; CDR2 reads YSLEER. With V trimmed by 4 bases and J by 2 bases, 5 bases remained unmatched. DNA of the CDR3: TGCGCCAGCAGCCTTAGGACAGGGGCCAACACCGGGGAGCTGTTTTTT. It specifies CASSLRTGANTGELFF.

The chain uses TRBV18 and TRBJ1-1, with a weak D call TRBD1 (6 bases). The V gene's germline CDR1 is KGHSH and CDR2 LQKENI. This CDR3 spans 16 amino acids. Trimming removed 4 bases from V and 2 bases from J, with 17 bases in between. CDR3 bases: TGTGCCAGCTCACGGGTCGCTGGACAGCTAAACACTGAAGCTTTCTTT. As protein: CASSRVAGQLNTEAFF.

In the case of this clonotype: Compared with germline, one end of the junction differs, possibly owing to a read error. V usage is TRBV4-1 and J usage is TRBJ1-5, with TRBD1 as a possible D gene (6 bases). The CDR3 is made up of 15 amino acids. CDR1 and CDR2 (germline): MGHRA, YSYEKL. CDR3 bases: TGCGCCTGCAGCCAAGATAGGGGGGGCCATCAGCCCCAGCATTTT. Its protein product is CACSQDRGGHQPQHF.

V is TRBV14 and J is TRBJ2-1; D possibly uses TRBD1 or TRBD2 (5 bases each). The V and J ends lost 0 bases and 4 bases respectively, with 13 bases between them. This CDR3 contains 16 residues. From germline, CDR1 is SGHDN and CDR2 FVKESK. CDR3 amino acids: CASSQDWGSGYNEQFF. The CDR3 DNA sequence: TGTGCCAGCAGCCAAGACTGGGGGAGTGGGTACAATGAGCAGTTCTTC.

This clonotype was detected ten times or more. The chain employs TRBV6-5 and TRBJ2-3, with 12 bases matching TRBD2. This CDR3 comprises 20 residues. Germline V lookup: CDR1 MNHEY, CDR2 SVGAGI. V was clipped by 0 bases and J by 1 base; unmatched bases: 11. The CDR3 DNA is TGTGCCAGCAGTTACTCTCCTAGCGGGAGGGTGACGGGGGGCACAGATACGCAGTATTTT. This gives the protein CASSYSPSGRVTGGTDTQYF.

The chain is built from TRBV28 and TRBJ2-5; D is uncertain. Trimming shortened V by 3 bases and J by 2 bases, and 7 bases separated the two germline ends. Germline values: CDR1 MDHEN, CDR2 SYDVKM. The CDR3 is 13 amino acids. Here the CDR3 DNA reads TGTGCCAGCAGTTTTGCAGGACAAGAGACCCAGTACTTC. Protein: CASSFAGQETQYF.

There are many counts of this clonotype. V gene TRBV29-1 combines with J gene TRBJ2-1; D remains unclear. Per germline, CDR1 SQVTM and CDR2 ANQGSEA. The CDR3 length is 11 residues. V lost 6 bases and J lost 8, with 11 bases in between. In DNA form, the CDR3 reads TGCAGCGTCGCCGAAGGAGATGAGCAGTTCTTC. Its protein product is CSVAEGDEQFF.

In this sample, this clonotype is medium-sized (0.01 to 0.1%). The rearrangement joins TRBV11-2 to TRBJ2-7, with 7 bases identical to TRBD2. This CDR3 is built from 15 residues. After removal of 3 bases from V and 13 bases from J, the junction contained 18 bases not matched to a gene. Germline-derived CDR1 and CDR2 are SGHAT and FQNNGV. In DNA form, the CDR3 reads TGTGCCAGCAGCTTGGTACTGGACAATGGGAGGGCCGTCTACTTC. Translation: CASSLVLDNGRAVYF.

This clonotype was seen a handful of times. The germline gene is not matched at one end of the junction; a read error may be the cause. This chain uses TRBV6-2 or TRBV6-3 with TRBJ2-7; TRBD1 matches 7 bases. The germline V gene has CDR1 MNHEY and CDR2 SVGEGT. CDR3 length: 14 amino acids. The CDR3 loop reads CVSTAGTVSYEQYF. The CDR3 coding sequence is TGTGTCAGCACCGCCGGGACAGTCTCTTACGAGCAGTACTTC.

J is TRBJ2-2 and V is TRBV5-4, with TRBD2 matching 10 bases. From germline, CDR1 is SGHNT and CDR2 YYREEE (reference sequence). The trim removed 4 bases at V and 0 bases at J, leaving 6 bases unmatched. The CDR3 has 17 residues. The DNA for the CDR3 is TGTGCCAGCAGCCGGTATAGCGGGAGGCCGAACACCGGGGAGCTGTTTTTT. Encoded protein: CASSRYSGRPNTGELFF.

In regard to this clonotype: The junction and the germline gene differ at one end; a read error may be behind it. The chain couples TRBV5-1 to TRBJ2-1, with 8 bases fitting TRBD2. This CDR3 is 19 amino acids long. CDR1 and CDR2 from the germline V gene are SGHRS and YFSETQ. CDR3 nucleotides: TGCGCCAACAGCATCAGCGGGAGCTTGGAAACCTTCTCCTACAATGAGCAGTTCTTC. This gives the protein CANSISGSLETFSYNEQFF.

Points on this clonotype: A junction boundary mismatches the germline segment, possibly from a read error. The chain is built from TRBV6-5 and TRBJ1-4, with TRBD1 as a possible D gene (6 bases). Germline loops: CDR1 MNHEY, CDR2 SVGAGI. The CDR3 is made up of 15 amino acids. DNA for the CDR3: TGTCCCAGCAGTTACGGGGGGGCAACTGATGAAAAACTGTTTTTT. Translating gives CPSSYGGATDEKLFF.

This clonotype was counted ten times or more. J is TRBJ2-2 and V is TRBV11-2; no reliable D call. Germline V lookup: CDR1 SGHAT, CDR2 FQNNGV. V shed 3 bases and J shed 5 bases, with 13 bases lying between them. The CDR3 is 15 amino acids. Here the CDR3 reads CASSLGKFGTGELFF. Written as DNA, the CDR3 is TGTGCCAGCAGCTTGGGGAAGTTCGGAACCGGGGAGCTGTTTTTT.

This clonotype was picked up many times. This sequence joins TRBV12-3 or TRBV12-4 and TRBJ1-2; D not certain. V lost 6 bases to trimming and J lost 2 bases, with 4 bases between them. The CDR3 sequence is 11 residues long. The CDR3, as DNA: TGTGCCAGCAGAGAGAACTATGGCTACACCTTC. Amino acids: CASRENYGYTF.

The chain uses TRBV6-2 or TRBV6-3 and TRBJ2-1, with 10 positions matching TRBD2. V shed 5 bases, J shed 7 bases, and the junction held 11 bases outside the gene matches. Germline V gene lookup returns CDR1 MNHEY and CDR2 SVGEGT. The CDR3 covers 16 residues. For the CDR3, the DNA is TGTGCCAGCAGTCAAAGAAGCGGGAGGGTCGTAAATGAGCAGTTCTTC. Its translation: CASSQRSGRVVNEQFF.

On this clonotype itself: A read error may account for a junction end that differs from germline. This chain links TRBV20-1 with TRBJ2-1; 9 nucleotides match TRBD1. The CDR3 has 16 residues. Per germline, CDR1 DFQATT and CDR2 SNEGSKA (reference sequence). The CDR3 DNA follows: TGCAGTGCTAGAGATACCGGACAGGGGCCGTACAGTGAGCAGTTCTTC. Translated: CSARDTGQGPYSEQFF.